Described below is a single T cell receptor beta chain sequence and its context. Its antigen is currently unknown. This entry is derived from a study of Tregs in tolerant kidney transplant recipients. Regarding the study as a whole: Donor-specific Treg expansion exceeded global Treg expansion in tolerant patients, suggesting antigen drive.

The germline V gene has CDR1 MDHEN and CDR2 SYDVKM. CDR3 length: 15 amino acids. V lost 3 bases and J lost 5, with 13 bases in between. The repertoire was sequenced with immunoSEQ multiplex PCR; TCRdb's copy has only in-frame clones and lacks some. The data show tens of thousands of clones, 85% to 95% seen once. CD4+CD25+CD127- Tregs, CD4+CD25- non-Tregs, CD4 and CD8 cells were sorted. The material sequenced was Tregs from blood, taken before the transplant. The rearrangement uses TRBV28 and TRBJ1-4; maybe TRBD1 (6 bases). The sequence was obtained from a human donor who received a combined kidney and bone marrow transplant. The CDR3 protein is CASSFLGGKNEKLFF. The CDR3 bases are TGTGCCAGCAGTTTCTTAGGGGGGAAAAATGAAAAACTGTTTTTT.